This passage covers 7 T cell receptor beta chains from one sample sequenced in a study of OX40 agonist ivuxolimab in advanced cancers. The method was immunoSEQ multiplex PCR; TCRdb's version includes in-frame clones alone and lacks a portion of them. The sample has some 150,000 clones, 75% to 95% seen once. The material was CD4+ or CD8+ T cells sorted from blood, obtained in a trial of the OX40 agonist ivuxolimab. These receptors came from an adult with an advanced solid tumor such as melanoma, head and neck, liver or kidney cancer.

The V call is TRBV7-8, the J call TRBJ2-5; 10 bases map to TRBD1. Losses at the gene ends were 7 bases for V and 7 bases for J; bases not matched to a gene: 6. The CDR3 length is 13 residues. Germline V lookup: CDR1 SGHVS, CDR2 FQNEAQ. DNA of the CDR3: TGTGCCAGCAACCGACAGGGGGCCAGGACCCAGTACTTC. Amino acid sequence: CASNRQGARTQYF. Filled out from reference TRBV7-8 and TRBJ2-5, the complete variable domain reads GAGVSQSPRYKVAKRGQDVALRCDPISGHVSLFWYQQALGQGPEFLTYFQNEAQLDKSGLPSDRFFAERPEGSVSTLKIQRTQQEDSAVYLCASNRQGARTQYFGPGTRLLVL.

V is TRBV5-1 and J is TRBJ1-5; 7 bases match TRBD1. The CDR3 loop spans 14 amino acids. The germline V gene has CDR1 SGHRS and CDR2 YFSETQ. Trimming at V came to 2 bases and at J to 6 bases, leaving 5 bases not matched to a gene. The CDR3 protein is CASSFEQGGQPQHF. CDR3 nucleotide sequence: TGCGCCAGCAGCTTCGAGCAGGGGGGTCAGCCCCAGCATTTT.

This chain joins TRBV6-5 and TRBJ1-2; D is possibly TRBD1 (6 bases). Per the germline V gene, CDR1 is MNHEY and CDR2 is SVGAGI. Trimming took off 0 bases at V and 0 bases at J, with 11 bases between the two ends. This CDR3 spans 16 amino acids. The CDR3 DNA reads TGTGCCAGCAGTTACTCGATCGGGGGCGCTAACTATGGCTACACCTTC. Amino acid sequence: CASSYSIGGANYGYTF.

The gene calls are TRBV7-9 and TRBJ1-6; no reliable D call. The germline V gene encodes CDR1 SEHNR and CDR2 FQNEAQ (reference sequence). The V gene lost 1 base and the J gene lost 6 bases, with 7 bases spanning the gap. There are 14 residues in the CDR3. The CDR3 spells CASSLEAPNSPLHF. CDR3 coding DNA: TGTGCCAGCAGCTTAGAGGCTCCTAATTCACCCCTCCACTTT. Together with reference TRBV7-9 and TRBJ1-6, the CDR3 gives the full variable domain: DTGVSQNPRHKITKRGQNVTFRCDPISEHNRLYWYRQTLGQGPEFLTYFQNEAQLEKSRLLSDRFSAERPKGSFSTLEIQRTEQGDSAMYLCASSLEAPNSPLHFGNGTRLTVT.

V gene TRBV7-6 combines with J gene TRBJ2-7; D tentatively fits TRBD1 or TRBD2 (5 bases each). V lost 5 bases to trimming and J lost 6 bases, with 14 bases between them. This CDR3 has 13 amino acids. Germline values: CDR1 SGHVS, CDR2 FNYEAQ. The CDR3 DNA follows: TGTGCCAGCAGCCCGGGGACCCGCGGCGAGCAGTACTTC. Translation: CASSPGTRGEQYF.

This chain joins TRBV9 and TRBJ2-2, with no clear D. Looked up from germline, CDR1 is SGDLS and CDR2 is YYNGEE. V was shortened by 0 bases and J by 3 bases, with 12 bases between the two germline ends. The CDR3 extends over 16 amino acids. CDR3 in DNA: TGTGCCAGCAGCGTAGCTCCGGGCCTGGACACCGGGGAGCTGTTTTTT. Its translation is CASSVAPGLDTGELFF.

The rearrangement joins TRBV28 to TRBJ1-2; D is unresolved. This CDR3 contains 14 residues. V was pared by 6 bases and J by 4 bases, with 15 bases between. CDR1 is MDHEN and CDR2 is SYDVKM in the germline V gene. The CDR3 loop is CASSKPGYGYGYTF. The CDR3 DNA is TGTGCCAGCAGCAAGCCCGGGTATGGCTATGGCTACACCTTC.